These 3 T cell receptor beta chains share one sample of origin, sequenced in a study of identical twins. TCRdb reanalysed the 5' RACE reads using MiXCR and keeps one entry per CDR3 protein. Here the sample spans 400,000 to 500,000 distinct CDR3 sequences, about 13% being singletons. In addition, the sample was reused for a study of yellow fever vaccine responses in identical twins.

Material for sequencing was CD4+ T cells sorted from blood. These receptors were obtained from a woman between 18 and 29 years old in good health.

This clonotype has just a few counts. The J gene is TRBJ2-1, the V gene TRBV4-2; no reliable D call. This CDR3 is built from 16 residues. Germline V lookup: CDR1 LGHNA, CDR2 YNFKEQ. V dropped 3 bases and J dropped 3 bases, with 15 bases sitting between them. The DNA for the CDR3 is TGTGCCAGCAGCCAGTCGACAACCAACTTCTACAATGAGCAGTTCTTC. Translation gives CASSQSTTNFYNEQFF.

The chain uses TRBV28 and TRBJ1-2; possibly TRBD1 for D (5 bases). Germline values: CDR1 MDHEN, CDR2 SYDVKM. V was cut by 4 bases and J by 6 bases, with 9 bases left in between. The CDR3 consists of 12 residues. Written as DNA, the CDR3 is TGTGCCAGCAGTTCGACAGCGGATGGCTACACCTTC. Residues: CASSSTADGYTF.

A few counts support this clonotype. The rearrangement links TRBV2 to TRBJ2-1, with 7 bases that match TRBD2. This CDR3 has 13 amino acids. Losses at the gene ends were 6 bases for V and 9 bases for J; bases not matched to a gene: 8. Germline V CDR1 and CDR2: SNHLY, FYNNEI. CDR3: CASRAGLSGEQFF. The CDR3 nucleotides read TGTGCCAGCAGAGCGGGACTATCGGGTGAGCAGTTCTTC.